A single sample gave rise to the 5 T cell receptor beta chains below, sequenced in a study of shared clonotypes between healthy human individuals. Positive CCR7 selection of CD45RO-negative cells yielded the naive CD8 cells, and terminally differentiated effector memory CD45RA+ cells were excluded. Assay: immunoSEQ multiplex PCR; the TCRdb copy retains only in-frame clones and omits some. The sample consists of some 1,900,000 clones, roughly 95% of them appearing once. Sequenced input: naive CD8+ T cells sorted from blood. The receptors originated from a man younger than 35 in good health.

CDR3 sequence (DNA): TGCGCCAGCAGCCTTGACAGGAGCTACGAGCAGTACTTC. Protein product: CASSLDRSYEQYF. The rearrangement joins TRBV4-1 to TRBJ2-7; tentative D call: TRBD1 (6 bases). Per germline, CDR1 MGHRA and CDR2 YSYEKL. V was pared by 4 bases and J by 3 bases, with 10 bases between. The CDR3 is 13 amino acids.

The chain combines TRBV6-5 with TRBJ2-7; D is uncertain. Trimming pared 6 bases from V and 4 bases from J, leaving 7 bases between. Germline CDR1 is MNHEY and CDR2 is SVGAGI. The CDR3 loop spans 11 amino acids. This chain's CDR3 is CASRDMYEQYF. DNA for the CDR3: TGTGCCAGCAGGGATATGTACGAGCAGTACTTC.

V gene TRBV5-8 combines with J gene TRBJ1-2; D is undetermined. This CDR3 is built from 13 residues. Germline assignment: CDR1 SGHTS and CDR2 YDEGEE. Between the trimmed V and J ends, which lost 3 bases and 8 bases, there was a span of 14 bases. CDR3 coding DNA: TGTGCCAGCAGCTGGGGAGATTTCTACGGCTACACCTTC. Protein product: CASSWGDFYGYTF.

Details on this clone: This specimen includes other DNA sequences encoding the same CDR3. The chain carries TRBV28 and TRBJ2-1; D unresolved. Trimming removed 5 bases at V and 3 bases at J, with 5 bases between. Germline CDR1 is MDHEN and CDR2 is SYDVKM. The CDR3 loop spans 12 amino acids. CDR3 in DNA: TGTGCCAGCAGTCCTGGCTACAATGAGCAGTTCTTC. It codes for CASSPGYNEQFF.

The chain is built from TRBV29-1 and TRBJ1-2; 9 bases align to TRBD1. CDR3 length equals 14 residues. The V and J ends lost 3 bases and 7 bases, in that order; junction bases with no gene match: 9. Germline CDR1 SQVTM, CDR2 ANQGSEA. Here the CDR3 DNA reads TGCAGCGTTGAGGCTAAGGGACAGGGCCCTGGCTACACCTTC. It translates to CSVEAKGQGPGYTF.